Listed below are T cell receptor beta chains from one sample, sequenced in a study of T cells in Graves' hyperthyroidism and ophthalmopathy. TCRdb reanalysed the multiplex PCR reads using MiXCR and keeps one entry per CDR3 protein. The data hold fewer than 500,000 distinct CDR3 sequences, with 14% to 15% observed a single time. Sequencing was carried out using blood. The receptors were gathered from a man between 18 and 29 years old with Graves' ophthalmopathy. Both conserved end residues are part of each CDR3. The order of the fields is clone size, D gene, CDR3 length, V gene, J gene, CDR3 DNA, CDR3 protein. A D gene is named only where the DNA matches it firmly. Clone size is not always given. Where it is, it says once, few, many or a class for expanded clones.

size: few; D: TRBD2; length: 17; V: TRBV4-1; J: TRBJ2-1; DNA: TGCGCCAGCAGCCTTTGGGTAGCGGGAGACGACTACAATGAGCAGTTCTTC; CDR3: CASSLWVAGDDYNEQFF
size: many; D: TRBD1; length: 15; V: TRBV11-2; J: TRBJ1-1; DNA: TGTGCCAGCAGCTTAGGACAGGGGAGTCGGACTGAAGCTTTCTTT; CDR3: CASSLGQGSRTEAFF
size: many; D: .; length: 14; V: TRBV18; J: TRBJ1-1; DNA: TGTGCCAGCTCACCGCAGACGCAGGCCGCTGAAGCTTTCTTT; CDR3: CASSPQTQAAEAFF
size: many; D: TRBD1; length: 15; V: TRBV12-3/TRBV12-4; J: TRBJ2-5; DNA: TGTGCCAGCAGCTCACGACAGGGCGGATGGGAGACCCAGTACTTC; CDR3: CASSSRQGGWETQYF
size: .; D: .; length: 17; V: TRBV6-1; J: TRBJ2-6; DNA: TGTGCCAGCAGCCCGACCCGACAGCGGTCTGGGGCCAACGTCCTGACTTTC; CDR3: CASSPTRQRSGANVLTF
size: many; D: TRBD2; length: 16; V: TRBV6-6; J: TRBJ2-1; DNA: TGTGCCAGCAGTTACGACGGTGCGGGGGGGCTGTATGAGCAGTTCTTC; CDR3: CASSYDGAGGLYEQFF
size: .; D: TRBD1; length: 14; V: TRBV7-8; J: TRBJ2-7; DNA: TGTGCCAGCATCCTCGGACAGGGCCCCTACGAGCAGTACTTC; CDR3: CASILGQGPYEQYF
size: many; D: .; length: 15; V: TRBV11-2; J: TRBJ2-7; DNA: TGTGCCAGCAGCTTATCAGCGGTGAAAACCTACGAGCAGTACTTC; CDR3: CASSLSAVKTYEQYF
size: .; D: TRBD2; length: 16; V: TRBV11-3; J: TRBJ2-5; DNA: TGTGCCAGCAGCTTTATAGCGGGGGGGCCCCGAGAGACCCAGTACTTC; CDR3: CASSFIAGGPRETQYF
size: many; D: .; length: 14; V: TRBV10-3; J: TRBJ1-2; DNA: TGTGCCATCAGTGAGGTCGGAACTAACTATGGCTACACCTTC; CDR3: CAISEVGTNYGYTF
size: .; D: .; length: 16; V: TRBV7-9; J: TRBJ1-1; DNA: TGTGCCAGCAGCTTAGCGGCGGAGGGAAGGGGAGGTGGAGCTTTCTTT; CDR3: CASSLAAEGRGGGAFF
size: many; D: TRBD1; length: 15; V: TRBV2; J: TRBJ2-2; DNA: TGTGCCAGCAGATTGACAGGGTCGACCACCGGGGAGCTGTTTTTT; CDR3: CASRLTGSTTGELFF
size: many; D: .; length: 14; V: TRBV7-8; J: TRBJ1-5; DNA: TGTGCCAGCAGCCAAGCCGACTTTAATCAGCCCCAGCATTTT; CDR3: CASSQADFNQPQHF
size: .; D: .; length: 15; V: TRBV25-1; J: TRBJ2-7; DNA: TGTGCCAGCAGTGAAACGGGGGCGGCAGACTACGAGCAGTACTTC; CDR3: CASSETGAADYEQYF
size: few; D: .; length: 11; V: TRBV7-6; J: TRBJ1-5; DNA: TGTGCCAGCAGCTTAGAGCGTCCCCAGCATTTT; CDR3: CASSLERPQHF
size: many; D: TRBD1; length: 16; V: TRBV10-2; J: TRBJ1-1; DNA: TGCGCCAGCAGGGAACGCGGACAGGTACCTAACACTGAAGCTTTCTTT; CDR3: CASRERGQVPNTEAFF
size: many; D: .; length: 15; V: TRBV7-6; J: TRBJ2-3; DNA: TGTGCCAGCAGCTCGACGTTTACGCACACAGATACGCAGTATTTT; CDR3: CASSSTFTHTDTQYF
size: few; D: TRBD1; length: 13; V: TRBV9; J: TRBJ1-6; DNA: TGTGCCAGCAAAGGACAGGGAGATTCACCCCTCCACTTT; CDR3: CASKGQGDSPLHF
size: many; D: .; length: 14; V: TRBV12-5; J: TRBJ2-7; DNA: TGTGCTAGTGGTTTGCGCGGGGCGAAGGGCGAGCAGTACTTC; CDR3: CASGLRGAKGEQYF
size: many; D: TRBD2; length: 14; V: TRBV6-1; J: TRBJ2-7; DNA: TGTGCCAGCAGTGAGGGGAGGGGCGGGGAAGAGCAGTACTTC; CDR3: CASSEGRGGEEQYF
size: many; D: TRBD1; length: 14; V: TRBV28; J: TRBJ2-7; DNA: TGTGCCAGCAGTTTGGGGTCGACAGGGTACGAGCAGTACTTC; CDR3: CASSLGSTGYEQYF
size: .; D: TRBD2; length: 17; V: TRBV7-2; J: TRBJ2-1; DNA: TGTGCCAGCAGCTTAGTGACTAGCGGGGGGGCGAAGAATGAGCAGTTCTTC; CDR3: CASSLVTSGGAKNEQFF